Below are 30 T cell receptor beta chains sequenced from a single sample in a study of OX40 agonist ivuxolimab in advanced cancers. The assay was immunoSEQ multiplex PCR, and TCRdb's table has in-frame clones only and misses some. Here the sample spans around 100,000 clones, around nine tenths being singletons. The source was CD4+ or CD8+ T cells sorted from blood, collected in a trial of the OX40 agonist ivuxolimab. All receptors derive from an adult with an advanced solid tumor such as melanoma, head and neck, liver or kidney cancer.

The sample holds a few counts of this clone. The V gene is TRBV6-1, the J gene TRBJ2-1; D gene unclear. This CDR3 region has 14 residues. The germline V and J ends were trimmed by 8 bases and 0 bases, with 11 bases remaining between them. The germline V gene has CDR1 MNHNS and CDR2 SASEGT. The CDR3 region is CASGTVSSYNEQFF. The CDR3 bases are TGTGCCAGCGGTACAGTTAGCTCCTACAATGAGCAGTTCTTC.

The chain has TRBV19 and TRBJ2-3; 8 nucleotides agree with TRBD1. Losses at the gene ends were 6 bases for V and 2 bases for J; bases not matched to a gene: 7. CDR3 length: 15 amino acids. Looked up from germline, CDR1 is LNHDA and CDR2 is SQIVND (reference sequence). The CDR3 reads CASSSDRVDTDTQYF. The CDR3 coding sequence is TGTGCCAGTAGCTCGGACAGGGTAGACACAGATACGCAGTATTTT.

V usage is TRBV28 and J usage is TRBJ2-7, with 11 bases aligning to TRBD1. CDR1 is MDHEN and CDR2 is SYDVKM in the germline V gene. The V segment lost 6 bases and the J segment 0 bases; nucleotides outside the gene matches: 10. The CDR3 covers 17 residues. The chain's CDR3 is CASSRGQGVISSYEQYF. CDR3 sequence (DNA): TGTGCCAGCAGCCGGGGACAGGGGGTCATCTCCTCCTACGAGCAGTACTTC.

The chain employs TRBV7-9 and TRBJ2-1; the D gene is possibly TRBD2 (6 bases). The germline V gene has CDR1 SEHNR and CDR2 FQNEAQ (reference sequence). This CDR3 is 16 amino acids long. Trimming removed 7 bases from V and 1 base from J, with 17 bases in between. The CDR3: CASTPGLALSYNEQFF. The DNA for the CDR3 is TGTGCCAGCACCCCGGGCCTAGCGTTATCCTACAATGAGCAGTTCTTC. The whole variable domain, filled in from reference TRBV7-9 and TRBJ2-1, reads DTGVSQNPRHKITKRGQNVTFRCDPISEHNRLYWYRQTLGQGPEFLTYFQNEAQLEKSRLLSDRFSAERPKGSFSTLEIQRTEQGDSAMYLCASTPGLALSYNEQFFGPGTRLTVL.

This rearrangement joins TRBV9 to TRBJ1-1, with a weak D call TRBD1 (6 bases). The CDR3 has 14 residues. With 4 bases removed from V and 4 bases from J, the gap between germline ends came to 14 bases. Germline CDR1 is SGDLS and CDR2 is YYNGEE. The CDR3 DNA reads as TGTGCCAGCAGCTCAGCCGGGGGGGCCACTGAAGCTTTCTTT. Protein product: CASSSAGGATEAFF.

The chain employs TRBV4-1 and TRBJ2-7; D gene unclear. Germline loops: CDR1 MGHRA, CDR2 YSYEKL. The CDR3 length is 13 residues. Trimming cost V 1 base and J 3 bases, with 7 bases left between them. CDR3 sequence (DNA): TGCGCCAGCAGCCAAGTTCAGGACTACGAGCAGTACTTC. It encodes CASSQVQDYEQYF.

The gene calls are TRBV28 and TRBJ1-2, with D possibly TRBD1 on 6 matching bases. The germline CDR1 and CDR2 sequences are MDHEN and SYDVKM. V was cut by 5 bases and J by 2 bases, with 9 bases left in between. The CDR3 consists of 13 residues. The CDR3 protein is CASSQGGNYGYTF. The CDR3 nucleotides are TGTGCCAGCAGTCAAGGGGGGAACTATGGCTACACCTTC.

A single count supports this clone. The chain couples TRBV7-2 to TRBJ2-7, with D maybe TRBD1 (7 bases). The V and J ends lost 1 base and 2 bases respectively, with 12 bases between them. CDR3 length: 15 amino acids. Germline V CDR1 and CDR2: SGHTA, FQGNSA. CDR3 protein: CASSLVAGQPYEQYF. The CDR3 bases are TGTGCCAGCAGCTTAGTGGCGGGACAGCCCTACGAGCAGTACTTC.

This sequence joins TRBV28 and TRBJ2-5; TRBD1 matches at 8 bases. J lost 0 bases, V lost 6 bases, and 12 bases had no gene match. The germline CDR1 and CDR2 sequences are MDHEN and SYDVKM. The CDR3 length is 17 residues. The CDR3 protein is CASSLIREDRDQETQYF. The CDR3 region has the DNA TGTGCCAGCAGCCTCATTCGAGAGGACAGGGACCAAGAGACCCAGTACTTC.

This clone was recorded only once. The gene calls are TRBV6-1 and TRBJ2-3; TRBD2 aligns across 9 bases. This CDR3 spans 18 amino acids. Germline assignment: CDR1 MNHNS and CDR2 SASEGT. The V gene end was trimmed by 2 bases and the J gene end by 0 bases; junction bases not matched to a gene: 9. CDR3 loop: CASSEWLAGLSSTDTQYF. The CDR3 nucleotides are TGTGCCAGCAGTGAATGGCTAGCGGGGCTCTCTAGCACAGATACGCAGTATTTT.

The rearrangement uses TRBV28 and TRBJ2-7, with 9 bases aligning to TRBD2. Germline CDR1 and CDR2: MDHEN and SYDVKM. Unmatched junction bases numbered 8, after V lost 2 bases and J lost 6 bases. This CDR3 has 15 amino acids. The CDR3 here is CASSLGSSGRFEQYF. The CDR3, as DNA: TGTGCCAGCAGTTTAGGTTCCAGCGGGAGGTTCGAGCAGTACTTC.

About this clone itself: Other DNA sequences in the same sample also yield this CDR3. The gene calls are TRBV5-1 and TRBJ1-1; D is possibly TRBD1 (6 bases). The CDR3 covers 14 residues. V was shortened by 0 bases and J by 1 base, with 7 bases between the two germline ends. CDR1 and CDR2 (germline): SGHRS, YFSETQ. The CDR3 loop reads CASSLGTANTEAFF. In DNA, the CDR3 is TGCGCCAGCAGCTTGGGGACAGCGAACACTGAAGCTTTCTTT.

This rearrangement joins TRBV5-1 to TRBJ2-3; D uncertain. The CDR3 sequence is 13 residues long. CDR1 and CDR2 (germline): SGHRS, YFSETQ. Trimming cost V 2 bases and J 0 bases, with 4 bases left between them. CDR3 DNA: TGCGCCAGCAGCTTTGGGAGCACAGATACGCAGTATTTT. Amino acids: CASSFGSTDTQYF.

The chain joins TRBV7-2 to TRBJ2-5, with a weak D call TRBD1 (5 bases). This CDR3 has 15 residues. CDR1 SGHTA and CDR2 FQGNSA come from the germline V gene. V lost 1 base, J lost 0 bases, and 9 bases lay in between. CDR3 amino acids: CASSLGGSYQETQYF. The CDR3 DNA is TGTGCCAGCAGCTTAGGGGGCAGTTACCAAGAGACCCAGTACTTC.

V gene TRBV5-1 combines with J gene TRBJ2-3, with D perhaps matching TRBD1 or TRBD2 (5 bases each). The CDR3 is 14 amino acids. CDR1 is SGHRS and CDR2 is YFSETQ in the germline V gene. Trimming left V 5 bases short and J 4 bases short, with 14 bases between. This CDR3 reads CASSFGTRADTQYF. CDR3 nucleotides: TGCGCCAGCAGTTTCGGGACGAGGGCAGATACGCAGTATTTT.

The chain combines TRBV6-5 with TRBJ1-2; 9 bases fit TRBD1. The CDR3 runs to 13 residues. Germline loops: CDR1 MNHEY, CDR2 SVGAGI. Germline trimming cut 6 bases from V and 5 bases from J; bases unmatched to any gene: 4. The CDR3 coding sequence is TGTGCCAGCAGCAGAGGACAGGGGTATGGCTACACCTTC. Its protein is CASSRGQGYGYTF.

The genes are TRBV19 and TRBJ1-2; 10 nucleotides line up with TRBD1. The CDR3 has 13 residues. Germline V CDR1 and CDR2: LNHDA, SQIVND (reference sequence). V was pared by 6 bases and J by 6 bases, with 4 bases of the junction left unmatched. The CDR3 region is CASRAGTGDGYTF. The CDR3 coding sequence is TGTGCCAGTAGGGCCGGGACAGGGGATGGCTACACCTTC.

The CDR3 bases are TGCGCCAGCAGCTTCTCGACAGGGAACACTGAAGCTTTCTTT. It codes for CASSFSTGNTEAFF. This sequence joins TRBV5-1 and TRBJ1-1; D possibly corresponds to TRBD1 (6 bases). Per germline, CDR1 SGHRS and CDR2 YFSETQ. Deletions cut 2 bases from V and 1 base from J, with 9 bases between. This CDR3 spans 14 amino acids.

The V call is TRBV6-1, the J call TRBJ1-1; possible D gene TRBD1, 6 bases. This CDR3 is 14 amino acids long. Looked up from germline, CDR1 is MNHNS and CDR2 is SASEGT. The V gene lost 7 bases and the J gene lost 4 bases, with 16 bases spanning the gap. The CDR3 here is CASINHEGVTEAFF. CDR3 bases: TGTGCCAGCATTAACCACGAGGGGGTCACTGAAGCTTTCTTT.

CDR3 protein: CASSLVPHNEQFF. CDR3 nucleotide sequence: TGCGCCAGCAGCTTGGTGCCGCACAATGAGCAGTTCTTC. J is TRBJ2-1 and V is TRBV5-1; D remains ambiguous. The CDR3 extends over 13 amino acids. Looked up from germline, CDR1 is SGHRS and CDR2 is YFSETQ. The V end was cut by 0 bases, the J end by 5 bases, with 6 bases between.

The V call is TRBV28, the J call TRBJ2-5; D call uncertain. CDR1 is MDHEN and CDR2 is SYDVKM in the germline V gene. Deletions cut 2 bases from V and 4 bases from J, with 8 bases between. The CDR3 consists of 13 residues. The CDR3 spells CASSLGILETQYF. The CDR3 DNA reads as TGTGCCAGCAGTTTAGGGATTCTAGAGACCCAGTACTTC.

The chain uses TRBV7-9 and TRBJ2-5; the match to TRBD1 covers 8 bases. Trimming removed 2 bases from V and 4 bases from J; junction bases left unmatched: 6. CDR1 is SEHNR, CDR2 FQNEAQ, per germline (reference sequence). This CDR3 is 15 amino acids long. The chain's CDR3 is CASSLQGASGETQYF. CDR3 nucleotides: TGTGCCAGCAGCTTACAGGGGGCGAGTGGAGAGACCCAGTACTTC.

Here the CDR3 DNA reads TGTGCAAGTCGCTTTTGGGGAAAGCGTCTTCAAGAGACCCAGTACTTC. It encodes CASRFWGKRLQETQYF. The chain employs TRBV12-2 and TRBJ2-5. TRBV12-2 represents a pseudogene. This CDR3 comprises 16 residues.

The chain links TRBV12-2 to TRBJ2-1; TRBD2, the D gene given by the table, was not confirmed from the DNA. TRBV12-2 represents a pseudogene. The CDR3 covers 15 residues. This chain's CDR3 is CASRLTEVPHNEQFF. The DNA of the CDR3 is TGTGCAAGTCGCTTAACCGAGGTACCCCACAATGAGCAGTTCTTC.

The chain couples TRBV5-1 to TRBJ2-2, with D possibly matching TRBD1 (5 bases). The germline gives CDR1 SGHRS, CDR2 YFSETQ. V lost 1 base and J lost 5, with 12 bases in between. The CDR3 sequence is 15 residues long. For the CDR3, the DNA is TGCGCCAGCAGCTTGTGGGCTAAGGGGACCGGGGAGCTGTTTTTT. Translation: CASSLWAKGTGELFF.

CDR3 protein: CASSKTSGETQYF. CDR3 DNA: TGTGCCAGCAGTAAGACTAGCGGAGAGACCCAGTACTTC. The chain uses TRBV7-3 and TRBJ2-5; 9 nucleotides match TRBD2. The CDR3 sequence is 13 residues long. Germline CDR1 SGHTA, CDR2 FQGTGA. After removal of 6 bases from V and 4 bases from J, the junction contained 3 bases not matched to a gene.

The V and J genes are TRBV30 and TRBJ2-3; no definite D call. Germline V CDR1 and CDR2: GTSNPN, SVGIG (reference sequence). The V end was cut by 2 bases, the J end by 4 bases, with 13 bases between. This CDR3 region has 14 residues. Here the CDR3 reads CAWSFSPLPDTQYF. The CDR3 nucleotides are TGTGCCTGGAGTTTCTCCCCCCTCCCAGATACGCAGTATTTT.

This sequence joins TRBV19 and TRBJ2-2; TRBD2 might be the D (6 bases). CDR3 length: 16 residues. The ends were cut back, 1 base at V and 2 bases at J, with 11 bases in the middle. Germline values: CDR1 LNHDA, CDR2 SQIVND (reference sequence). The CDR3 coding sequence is TGTGCCAGTAGTATAGTAGGCGGGACCAACACCGGGGAGCTGTTTTTT. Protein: CASSIVGGTNTGELFF.

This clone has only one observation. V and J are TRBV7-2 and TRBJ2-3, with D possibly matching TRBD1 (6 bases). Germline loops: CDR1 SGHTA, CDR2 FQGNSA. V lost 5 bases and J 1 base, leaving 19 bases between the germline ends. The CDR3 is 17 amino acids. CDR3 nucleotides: TGTGCCAGCAGCCGAGACACAGGGTCTTCGGGCACAGATACGCAGTATTTT. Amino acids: CASSRDTGSSGTDTQYF.

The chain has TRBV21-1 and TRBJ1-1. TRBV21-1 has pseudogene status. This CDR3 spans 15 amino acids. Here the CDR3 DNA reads TGTGCCAGCAGCACGCGTACCGTCTGGGACACTGAAGCTTTCTTT. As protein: CASSTRTVWDTEAFF.